A single sample is the source of the 22 T cell receptor beta chains below, sequenced in a study of Tregs in tolerant kidney transplant recipients. Sequencing was performed with immunoSEQ multiplex PCR; in TCRdb, only in-frame clones are kept and a portion is missing. The sample records about 110,000 clones, roughly 89% being singletons. The starting material was CD4+ T cells from blood, obtained before the transplant. The receptors come from a human donor who received a combined kidney and bone marrow transplant.

The V and J genes are TRBV25-1 and TRBJ1-4; D is undetermined. CDR3 length: 14 residues. V was shortened by 0 bases and J by 5 bases, with 7 bases between the two germline ends. Germline V lookup: CDR1 MGHDK, CDR2 SYGVNS. In DNA, the CDR3 is TGTGCCAGCAGTGAATATGAAGAGAATGAAAAACTGTTTTTT. This sequence encodes CASSEYEENEKLFF.

V and J are TRBV7-9 and TRBJ2-5; 9 nucleotides align to TRBD2. The CDR3 totals 16 residues. V shed 5 bases, J shed 3 bases, and the junction held 10 bases outside the gene matches. The germline V gene encodes CDR1 SEHNR and CDR2 FQNEAQ (reference sequence). CDR3 sequence reads: CASSRARTSAEETQYF. In nucleotides, the CDR3 is TGTGCCAGCAGCCGAGCCCGGACTAGCGCCGAAGAGACCCAGTACTTC.

The chain is built from TRBV5-4 and TRBJ2-3; 8 bases match TRBD2. The CDR3 runs 15 residues. Germline assignment: CDR1 SGHNT and CDR2 YYREEE (reference sequence). Germline trimming cut 0 bases from V and 0 bases from J; bases unmatched to any gene: 0. In DNA, the CDR3 is TGTGCCAGCAGCTTGGCTAGCGGGAGCACAGATACGCAGTATTTT. Translated, it gives CASSLASGSTDTQYF. The entire variable domain, with the rest obtained from reference TRBV5-4 and TRBJ2-3, is as follows: ETGVTQSPTHLIKTRGQQVTLRCSSQSGHNTVSWYQQALGQGPQFIFQYYREEENGRGNFPPRFSGLQFPNYSSELNVNALELDDSALYLCASSLASGSTDTQYFGPGTRLTVL.

CDR3 bases: TGTGCCAGCAGTGAAGTTCCAGGTGTGCCAGATACGCAGTATTTT. Amino acids: CASSEVPGVPDTQYF. The chain carries TRBV25-1 and TRBJ2-3, with D unresolved. Trimming pared 2 bases from V and 4 bases from J, leaving 13 bases between. The CDR3 consists of 15 residues. CDR1 MGHDK and CDR2 SYGVNS come from the germline V gene.

Only a few counts were recorded for this clone. The genes are TRBV4-2 and TRBJ2-7; 10 bases agree with TRBD1. Germline V gene lookup returns CDR1 LGHNA and CDR2 YNFKEQ. This CDR3 contains 15 residues. Trimming removed 3 bases from V and 0 bases from J; junction bases left unmatched: 2. Written as DNA, the CDR3 is TGTGCCAGCAGCCAGACAGGGGGCGGCTCCTACGAGCAGTACTTC. Translating it yields CASSQTGGGSYEQYF.

The rearrangement joins TRBV9 to TRBJ2-3; D unclear. Germline CDR1 reads SGDLS; CDR2 reads YYNGEE. Trimming cost V 5 bases and J 0 bases, with 7 bases left between them. The CDR3 totals 13 residues. The CDR3 protein is CASRRTSTDTQYF. CDR3 DNA: TGTGCCAGCAGGAGAACTAGCACAGATACGCAGTATTTT.

This clone came up a few times. The chain uses TRBV12-5 and TRBJ1-5; no firm D call. Per germline, CDR1 LGHNT and CDR2 FRNRAP. Deletions cut 1 base from V and 8 bases from J, with 3 bases between. The length of the CDR3 is 11 residues. The CDR3 loop reads CASGLDKPQHF. The DNA of the CDR3 is TGTGCTAGTGGTTTGGACAAGCCCCAGCATTTT.

The J gene is TRBJ2-3, the V gene TRBV11-3, with 14 bases matching TRBD2. V shed 0 bases and J 10 bases; nucleotides not matched to a gene: 3. This CDR3 is built from 15 residues. Germline assignment: CDR1 SGHNT and CDR2 YENEEA. The CDR3 protein is CASSLDGLAGGAQYF. As DNA, the CDR3 is TGTGCCAGCAGCTTAGACGGACTAGCGGGAGGTGCGCAGTATTTT.

V and J are TRBV27 and TRBJ2-7, with D possibly TRBD2 on 5 matching bases. The CDR3 is 14 residues long. Germline values: CDR1 MNHEY, CDR2 SMNVEV (reference sequence). The V end was cut by 4 bases, the J end by 1 base, with 11 bases between. Written as DNA, the CDR3 is TGTGCCAGCAGTTACCGGGATCCATCCTACGAGCAGTACTTC. This codes for CASSYRDPSYEQYF.

This sequence joins TRBV7-9 and TRBJ1-2, with D tentatively TRBD1 (6 bases). Trimming pared 5 bases from V and 14 bases from J, leaving 21 bases between. The CDR3 sequence is 13 residues long. Per germline, CDR1 SEHNR and CDR2 FQNEAQ (reference sequence). DNA of the CDR3: TGTGCCAGCAGCGTCGGACAGCTCCCTTCTCGTACCTTC. Translating gives CASSVGQLPSRTF.

The gene calls are TRBV27 and TRBJ2-7; 7 bases map to TRBD1. The V gene's germline CDR1 is MNHEY and CDR2 SMNVEV (reference sequence). The ends lost 2 bases at V and 3 bases at J; junction bases unmatched: 16. This CDR3 has 18 amino acids. DNA for the CDR3: TGTGCCAGCAGTTTACAAGTCGGGACAGACAATTGGGTCTACGAGCAGTACTTC. This translates into CASSLQVGTDNWVYEQYF.

The V call is TRBV20-1, the J call TRBJ2-5; D not certain. Germline CDR1 reads DFQATT; CDR2 reads SNEGSKA (reference sequence). With 2 bases removed from V and 7 bases from J, the gap between germline ends came to 8 bases. This CDR3 is 11 amino acids long. CDR3 loop: CSARLSGTQYF. The CDR3 DNA follows: TGCAGTGCTAGACTTTCAGGGACCCAGTACTTC.

The V gene is TRBV6-1, the J gene TRBJ2-7; TRBD1 matches 7 bases. The CDR3 has 14 residues. CDR1 MNHNS and CDR2 SASEGT come from the germline V gene. V was clipped by 6 bases and J by 0 bases; unmatched bases: 5. The CDR3 loop reads CASRTTGSSYEQYF. CDR3 DNA: TGTGCCAGCAGAACGACAGGGAGCTCCTACGAGCAGTACTTC.

This chain links TRBV4-3 with TRBJ1-2; D uncertain. V lost 0 bases and J lost 1, with 9 bases in between. Germline V gives CDR1 LGHNA, CDR2 YSLEER. This CDR3 region has 15 residues. The DNA for the CDR3 is TGCGCCAGCAGCCAAGAGTCCCCGGGTAACTATGGCTACACCTTC. This gives the protein CASSQESPGNYGYTF.

This rearrangement joins TRBV25-1 to TRBJ2-3; 10 nucleotides match TRBD1. The CDR3 spans 17 residues. Germline loops: CDR1 MGHDK, CDR2 SYGVNS. V was clipped by 6 bases and J by 6 bases; unmatched bases: 15. The CDR3 DNA is TGTGCCAGCAGAGCCGCATTTGGGACAGGGGATCGGGATACGCAGTATTTT. Translation gives CASRAAFGTGDRDTQYF.

The chain is built from TRBV4-1 and TRBJ2-4; 14 positions agree with TRBD2. V trimming: 2 bases; J trimming: 7 bases; junction bases outside the gene matches: 4. Germline values: CDR1 MGHRA, CDR2 YSYEKL. The CDR3 is 16 amino acids. CDR3 sequence: CASSQPRTSGGNIQYF. The CDR3 DNA sequence: TGCGCCAGCAGCCAACCCAGGACTAGCGGGGGGAACATTCAGTACTTC.

Only one count was recorded for this clone. This chain links TRBV2 with TRBJ2-7, with TRBD1 identical over 8 bases. J lost 5 bases, V lost 4 bases, and 4 bases had no gene match. CDR1 is SNHLY and CDR2 is FYNNEI in the germline V gene. The CDR3 contains 13 residues. The DNA of the CDR3 is TGTGCCAGCAGTGTGGGACAGGCGGACGAGCAGTACTTC. It encodes CASSVGQADEQYF.

The CDR3 protein is CASSKNTNNEQFF. The CDR3 region has the DNA TGTGCCAGCAGCAAAAACACCAACAATGAGCAGTTCTTC. The J gene is TRBJ2-1, the V gene TRBV5-4; no clear D. This CDR3 has 13 residues. V was cut by 4 bases and J by 5 bases, with 10 bases left in between. Germline loops: CDR1 SGHNT, CDR2 YYREEE (reference sequence).

This clone was counted only a few times. This chain links TRBV5-3 with TRBJ2-3; 11 nucleotides align to TRBD2. TRBV5-3 is treated as an ORF (open reading frame) with a function not yet certain. V dropped 4 bases and J dropped 6; count of bases not matched to a gene: 10. The CDR3 sequence is 16 residues long. DNA of the CDR3: TGTGCCAGAAGCCTAGGTAGCGGGAGGGCCCTCGATACGCAGTATTTT. Translated: CARSLGSGRALDTQYF.

The chain has TRBV5-4 and TRBJ2-1, with 14 bases aligning to TRBD2. The CDR3 sequence is 15 residues long. Per germline, CDR1 SGHNT and CDR2 YYREEE (reference sequence). The J segment lost 5 bases and the V segment lost 4 bases, leaving 2 bases of the junction unmatched. For the CDR3, the DNA is TGTGCCAGCAGCGTGGGACTAGCGGGAGACAATGAGCAGTTCTTC. It is translated as CASSVGLAGDNEQFF.

The chain links TRBV28 to TRBJ1-1, with D uncertain. V lost 3 bases, J lost 4 bases, and 12 bases lay in between. This CDR3 has 14 amino acids. Germline assignment: CDR1 MDHEN and CDR2 SYDVKM. The CDR3 DNA is TGTGCCAGCAGTTTTCATTCGGGGAGCACTGAAGCTTTCTTT. Translation: CASSFHSGSTEAFF.

The chain uses TRBV9 and TRBJ2-3, with 8 positions matching TRBD2. This CDR3 region has 15 residues. The V and J ends lost 0 bases and 3 bases, in that order; junction bases with no gene match: 3. Germline lookup yields CDR1 SGDLS and CDR2 YYNGEE. CDR3: CASSVAGGVTDTQYF. DNA for the CDR3: TGTGCCAGCAGCGTAGCGGGGGGGGTAACAGATACGCAGTATTTT.